The following is a TCR beta chain sequence with its context. The sample belongs to a study of blood T cell repertoires in COVID-19. Study-wide context: From T cells, B-cell-depleted T cells, or PBMCs came the material, which was cDNA or gDNA.

TCRdb's table, derived via immunoSEQ multiplex PCR, lists solely in-frame clones and lacks some. This sample yields about 160,000 clones, of which around 87% are seen a single time; about 9.4% belongs to the top ten. Germline loops: CDR1 SGHTA, CDR2 FQGTGA. J was trimmed by 3 bases and V by 5 bases; bases with no gene match: 9. The CDR3 consists of 16 residues. J is TRBJ2-3 and V is TRBV7-3, with 9 bases lining up with TRBD2. The sample taken for sequencing was peripheral blood. This sequence originates from a woman in her 70s with COVID-19, enrolled during active disease. CDR3 in amino acids: CASSQISGGLTDTQYF. Here the CDR3 DNA reads TGTGCCAGCAGCCAGATTAGCGGGGGATTGACAGATACGCAGTATTTT.